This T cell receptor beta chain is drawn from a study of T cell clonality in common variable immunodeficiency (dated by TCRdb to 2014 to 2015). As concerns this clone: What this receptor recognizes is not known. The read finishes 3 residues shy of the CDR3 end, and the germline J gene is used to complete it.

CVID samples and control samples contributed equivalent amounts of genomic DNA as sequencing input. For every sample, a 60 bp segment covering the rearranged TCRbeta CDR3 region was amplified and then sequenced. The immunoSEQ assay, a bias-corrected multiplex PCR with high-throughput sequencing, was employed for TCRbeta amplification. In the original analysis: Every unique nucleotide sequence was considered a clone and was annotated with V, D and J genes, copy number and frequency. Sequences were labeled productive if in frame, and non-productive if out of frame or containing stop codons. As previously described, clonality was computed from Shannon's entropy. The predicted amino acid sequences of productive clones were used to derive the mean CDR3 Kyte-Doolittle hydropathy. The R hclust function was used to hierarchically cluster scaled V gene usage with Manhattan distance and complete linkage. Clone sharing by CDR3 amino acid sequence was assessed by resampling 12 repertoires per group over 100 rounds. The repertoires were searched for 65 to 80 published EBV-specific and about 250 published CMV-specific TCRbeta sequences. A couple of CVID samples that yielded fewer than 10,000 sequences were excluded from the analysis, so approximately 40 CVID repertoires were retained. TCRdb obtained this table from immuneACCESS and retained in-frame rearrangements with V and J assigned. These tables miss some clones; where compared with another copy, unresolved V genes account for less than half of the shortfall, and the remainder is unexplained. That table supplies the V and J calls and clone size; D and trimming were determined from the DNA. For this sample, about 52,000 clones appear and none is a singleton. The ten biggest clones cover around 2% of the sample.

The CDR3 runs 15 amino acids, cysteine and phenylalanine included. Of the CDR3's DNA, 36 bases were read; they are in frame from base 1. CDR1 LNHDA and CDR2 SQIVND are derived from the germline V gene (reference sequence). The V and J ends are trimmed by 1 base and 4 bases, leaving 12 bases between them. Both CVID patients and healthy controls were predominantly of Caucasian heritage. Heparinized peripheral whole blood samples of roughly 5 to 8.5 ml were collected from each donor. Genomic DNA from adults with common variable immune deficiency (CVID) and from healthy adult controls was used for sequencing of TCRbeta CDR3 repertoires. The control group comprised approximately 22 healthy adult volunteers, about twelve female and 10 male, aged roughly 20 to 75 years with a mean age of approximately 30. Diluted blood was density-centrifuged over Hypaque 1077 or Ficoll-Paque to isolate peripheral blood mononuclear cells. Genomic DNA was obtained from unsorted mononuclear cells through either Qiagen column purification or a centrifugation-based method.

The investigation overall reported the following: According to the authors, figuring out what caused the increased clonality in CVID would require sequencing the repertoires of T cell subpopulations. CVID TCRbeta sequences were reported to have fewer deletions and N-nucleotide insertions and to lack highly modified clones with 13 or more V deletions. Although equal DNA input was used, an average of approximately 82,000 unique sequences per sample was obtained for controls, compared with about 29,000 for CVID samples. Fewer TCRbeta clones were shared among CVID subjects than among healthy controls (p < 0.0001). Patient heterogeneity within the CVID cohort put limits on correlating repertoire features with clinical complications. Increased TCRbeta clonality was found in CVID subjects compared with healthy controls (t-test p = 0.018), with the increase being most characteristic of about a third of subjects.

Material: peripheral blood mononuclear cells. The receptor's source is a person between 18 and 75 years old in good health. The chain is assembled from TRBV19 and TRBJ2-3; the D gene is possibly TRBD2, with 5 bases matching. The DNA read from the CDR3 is TGTGCCAGTAGTATAGCCGGGCGGGCGGCAGATACG. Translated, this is CASSIAGRAADT. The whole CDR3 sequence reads CASSIAGRAADTQYF. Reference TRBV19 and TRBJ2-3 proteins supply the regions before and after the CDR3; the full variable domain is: DGGITQSPKYLFRKEGQNVTLSCEQNLNHDAMYWYRQDPGQGLRLIYYSQIVNDFQKGDIAEGYSVSREKKESFPLTVTSAQKNPTAFYLCASSIAGRAADTQYFGPGTRLTVL.